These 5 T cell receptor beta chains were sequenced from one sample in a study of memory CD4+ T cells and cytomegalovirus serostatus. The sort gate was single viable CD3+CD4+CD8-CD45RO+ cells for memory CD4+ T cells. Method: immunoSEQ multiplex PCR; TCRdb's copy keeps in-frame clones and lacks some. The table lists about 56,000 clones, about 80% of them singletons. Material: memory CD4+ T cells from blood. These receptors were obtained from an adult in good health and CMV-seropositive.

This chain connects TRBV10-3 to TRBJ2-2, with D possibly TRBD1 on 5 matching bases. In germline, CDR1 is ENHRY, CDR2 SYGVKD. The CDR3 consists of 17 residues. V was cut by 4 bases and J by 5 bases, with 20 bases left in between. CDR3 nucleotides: TGTGCCATCAGTGGGTCAGGGCCGGCCGGTGGGACCGGGGAGCTGTTTTTT. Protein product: CAISGSGPAGGTGELFF.

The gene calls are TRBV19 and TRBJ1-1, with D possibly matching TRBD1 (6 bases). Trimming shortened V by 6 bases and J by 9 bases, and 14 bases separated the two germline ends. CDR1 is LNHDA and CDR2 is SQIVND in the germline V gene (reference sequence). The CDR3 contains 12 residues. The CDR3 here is CASRPKGQKAFF. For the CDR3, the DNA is TGTGCCAGTAGGCCGAAAGGACAGAAAGCTTTCTTT.

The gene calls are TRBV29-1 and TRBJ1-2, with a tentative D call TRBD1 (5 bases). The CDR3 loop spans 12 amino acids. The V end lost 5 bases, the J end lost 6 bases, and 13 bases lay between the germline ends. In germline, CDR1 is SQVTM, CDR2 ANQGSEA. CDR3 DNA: TGCAGCGTTCAGGGCCTGAGGGATGGCTACACCTTC. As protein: CSVQGLRDGYTF.

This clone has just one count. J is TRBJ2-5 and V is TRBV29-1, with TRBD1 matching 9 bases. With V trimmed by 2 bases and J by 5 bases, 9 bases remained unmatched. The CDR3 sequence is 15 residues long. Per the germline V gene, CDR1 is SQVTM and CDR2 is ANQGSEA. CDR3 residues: CSVEMDRGRSETQYF. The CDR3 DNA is TGCAGCGTTGAAATGGACAGGGGTCGAAGTGAGACCCAGTACTTC.

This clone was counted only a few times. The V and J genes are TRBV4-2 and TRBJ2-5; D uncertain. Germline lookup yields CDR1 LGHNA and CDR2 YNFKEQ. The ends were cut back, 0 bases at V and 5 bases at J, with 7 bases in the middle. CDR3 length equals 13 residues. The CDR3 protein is CASSQDPTETQYF. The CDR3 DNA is TGTGCCAGCAGCCAAGATCCCACGGAGACCCAGTACTTC.